The 8 T cell receptor beta chains in this list originate from one sample, sequenced in a study of T cells in Graves' hyperthyroidism and ophthalmopathy. Researchers amplified the TCR beta CDR3 regions from RNA transcripts. The primer set for the first-round RT-PCR of the TCR CDR3 was HTBI. A single record per CDR3 protein comes from TCRdb applying MiXCR to the multiplex PCR reads. The sample shows 300,000 to 350,000 distinct CDR3 sequences, about 15% of them seen only once. Sample: blood. The receptors here all came from a man younger than 45 with Graves' hyperthyroidism.

The rearrangement uses TRBV5-5 and TRBJ1-1; 8 nucleotides line up with TRBD1. The CDR3 covers 16 residues. V dropped 4 bases and J dropped 5; count of bases not matched to a gene: 13. The germline V gene has CDR1 SGHKS and CDR2 YYEKEE (reference sequence). CDR3 in amino acids: CASSTKLQGAGTEAFF. The CDR3 bases are TGTGCCAGCAGCACAAAACTCCAGGGGGCTGGGACTGAAGCTTTCTTT. Complete variable domain (other parts from reference TRBV5-5 and TRBJ1-1): DAGVTQSPTHLIKTRGQQVTLRCSPISGHKSVSWYQQVLGQGPQFIFQYYEKEERGRGNFPDRFSARQFPNYSSELNVNALLLGDSALYLCASSTKLQGAGTEAFFGQGTRLTVV.

At least ten counts were recorded for this clonotype. The germline gene is not matched at one end of the junction; a read error may be the cause. The chain is built from TRBV20-1 and TRBJ2-7, with 10 bases lining up with TRBD2. The CDR3 is 16 amino acids. Germline lookup yields CDR1 DFQATT and CDR2 SNEGSKA (reference sequence). The CDR3 is CSARGLVGLADYEQYF. The CDR3 nucleotides read TGCAGTGCGAGAGGTCTGGTCGGACTAGCGGACTACGAGCAGTACTTC.

V is TRBV25-1 and J is TRBJ1-1, with 7 bases fitting TRBD1. The CDR3 consists of 15 residues. The germline gives CDR1 MGHDK, CDR2 SYGVNS. The J segment lost 5 bases and the V segment lost 0 bases, leaving 6 bases of the junction unmatched. CDR3 sequence reads: CASSEYWQGGTEAFF. Written as DNA, the CDR3 is TGTGCCAGCAGTGAATATTGGCAGGGGGGGACTGAAGCTTTCTTT.

This clonotype occurred a few times. The V gene is TRBV2, the J gene TRBJ2-7, with 9 positions matching TRBD1. The length of the CDR3 is 15 residues. Germline values: CDR1 SNHLY, CDR2 FYNNEI. V lost 6 bases and J lost 2; bases outside the gene matches: 8. Here the CDR3 DNA reads TGTGCCAGCAGCCCTGGGGACAGGGAGACCTACGAGCAGTACTTC. Protein product: CASSPGDRETYEQYF. Supplemented by reference TRBV2 and TRBJ2-7, the full variable domain reads EPEVTQTPSHQVTQMGQEVILRCVPISNHLYFYWYRQILGQKVEFLVSFYNNEISEKSEIFDDQFSVERPDGSNFTLKIRSTKLEDSAMYFCASSPGDRETYEQYFGPGTRLTVT.

At least ten counts were recorded for this clonotype. The V call is TRBV5-1, the J call TRBJ2-1; 8 bases are shared with TRBD1. The length of the CDR3 is 14 residues. After removal of 2 bases from V and 7 bases from J, the junction contained 5 bases not matched to a gene. From germline, CDR1 is SGHRS and CDR2 YFSETQ. CDR3 residues: CASSFITGGNEQFF. CDR3 coding DNA: TGCGCCAGCAGCTTTATTACAGGGGGAAATGAGCAGTTCTTC. The full variable domain, completed using reference TRBV5-1 and TRBJ2-1, is KAGVTQTPRYLIKTRGQQVTLSCSPISGHRSVSWYQQTPGQGLQFLFEYFSETQRNKGNFPGRFSGRQFSNSRSEMNVSTLELGDSALYLCASSFITGGNEQFFGPGTRLTVL.

CDR3 sequence reads: CASSVADGAAADTQYF. DNA of the CDR3: TGTGCCAGCAGCGTAGCTGACGGGGCGGCCGCAGATACGCAGTATTTT. J is TRBJ2-3 and V is TRBV9, with D possibly called TRBD1 or TRBD2 (5 bases each). The germline gives CDR1 SGDLS, CDR2 YYNGEE. Trimming took off 0 bases at V and 4 bases at J, with 15 bases between the two ends. The CDR3 sequence is 16 residues long. Filled out from reference TRBV9 and TRBJ2-3, the complete variable domain reads DSGVTQTPKHLITATGQRVTLRCSPRSGDLSVYWYQQSLDQGLQFLIQYYNGEERAKGNILERFSAQQFPDLHSELNLSSLELGDSALYFCASSVADGAAADTQYFGPGTRLTVL.

This sequence joins TRBV10-3 and TRBJ2-2, with a possible D match to TRBD1 (6 bases). The V gene lost 6 bases and the J gene lost 6 bases, with 11 bases spanning the gap. The germline V gene encodes CDR1 ENHRY and CDR2 SYGVKD. The CDR3 is made up of 13 amino acids. The CDR3: CAIRNRAPGELFF. CDR3 coding DNA: TGTGCCATCAGAAACAGGGCCCCCGGGGAGCTGTTTTTT.

This clonotype was seen at least ten times. The chain employs TRBV6-1 and TRBJ2-7; no definite D call. Germline V lookup: CDR1 MNHNS, CDR2 SASEGT. The V gene lost 4 bases and the J gene lost 2 bases, with 6 bases spanning the gap. The CDR3 length is 12 residues. The CDR3 is CASSGGPYEQYF. CDR3 DNA sequence: TGTGCCAGCAGTGGGGGTCCCTACGAGCAGTACTTC.